The 32 T cell receptor beta chains reported below all come from one sample, sequenced in a study of cytomegalovirus exposure and HLA in healthy donors. Researchers ran the PCR with 60 Vbeta and 13 Jbeta primers. Assay: immunoSEQ multiplex PCR; the TCRdb copy retains only in-frame clones and omits some. The sample carries about 140,000 clones, roughly three quarters recorded once. The sample consisted of PBMCs. Receptor source: a man in his fifties or sixties in good health and CMV-seronegative.

As DNA, the CDR3 is TGTGCCATCAGTGAGGGGGCCGGGACAGGAGCCTACGAGCAGTACTTC. This translates into CAISEGAGTGAYEQYF. The rearrangement uses TRBV10-3 and TRBJ2-7, with TRBD1 matching 8 bases. J gave up 2 bases and V 2 bases, and 8 bases lay outside the gene matches. The CDR3 sequence is 16 residues long. From germline, CDR1 is ENHRY and CDR2 SYGVKD.

CDR3 region: CASSSDGPGGADTGELFF. DNA of the CDR3: TGTGCCAGCAGCTCTGACGGACCAGGAGGAGCGGACACCGGGGAGCTGTTTTTT. V gene TRBV28 combines with J gene TRBJ2-2; weak D call: TRBD2 (5 bases). Trimming removed 6 bases at V and 3 bases at J, with 23 bases between. CDR3 length: 18 residues. Germline values: CDR1 MDHEN, CDR2 SYDVKM.

The chain joins TRBV5-4 to TRBJ2-1, with D perhaps TRBD2 (5 bases). Trimming removed 2 bases from V and 2 bases from J, with 11 bases in between. The CDR3 totals 15 residues. Germline CDR1 and CDR2: SGHNT and YYREEE (reference sequence). The CDR3 DNA sequence: TGTGCCAGCAGCTTACAAGCGGACCCCTACAATGAGCAGTTCTTC. Its protein is CASSLQADPYNEQFF.

The chain joins TRBV29-1 to TRBJ2-1, with 9 bases matching TRBD2. Trimming took 4 bases from V and 7 from J; bases not matched to a gene: 11. The germline CDR1 and CDR2 sequences are SQVTM and ANQGSEA. CDR3 length: 15 residues. This chain's CDR3 is CSVAHPSGIGNEQFF. Here the CDR3 DNA reads TGCAGCGTTGCCCATCCTAGCGGGATAGGGAATGAGCAGTTCTTC.

The chain recombines TRBV28 with TRBJ1-2; D gene uncertain. V lost 2 bases, J lost 4 bases, and 8 bases lay in between. CDR3 length: 13 residues. From germline, CDR1 is MDHEN and CDR2 SYDVKM. The chain's CDR3 is CASSLGGSYGYTF. The CDR3 coding sequence is TGTGCCAGCAGTTTAGGCGGCAGCTATGGCTACACCTTC.

CDR3 sequence (DNA): TGTGCCAGCAGCTTGGAAGGGGGCTGGAATCAGCCCCAGCATTTT. Its translation: CASSLEGGWNQPQHF. The chain carries TRBV5-5 and TRBJ1-5; 7 positions match TRBD1. The CDR3 consists of 15 residues. The ends lost 0 bases at V and 4 bases at J; junction bases unmatched: 4. Germline-derived CDR1 and CDR2 are SGHKS and YYEKEE (reference sequence).

This clone has a single count. The V call is TRBV5-4, the J call TRBJ2-6; D is uncertain. There are 16 residues in the CDR3. Germline CDR1 SGHNT, CDR2 YYREEE (reference sequence). V lost 0 bases and J lost 4, with 11 bases in between. Here the CDR3 DNA reads TGTGCCAGCAGCTTGGTGGCGGTAGCCGGGGCCAACGTCCTGACTTTC. This sequence encodes CASSLVAVAGANVLTF.

The genes are TRBV9 and TRBJ1-2; a possible D gene is TRBD1 (6 bases). This CDR3 spans 13 amino acids. The V gene's germline CDR1 is SGDLS and CDR2 YYNGEE. V lost 5 bases and J 8 bases, leaving 16 bases between the germline ends. The CDR3 here is CASRPPGTRGYTF. The CDR3 bases are TGTGCCAGCAGACCTCCCGGGACAAGGGGCTACACCTTC.

CDR3: CASSVQGSSGNTIYF. The CDR3 DNA follows: TGTGCCAGCAGCGTACAGGGCAGCTCTGGAAACACCATATATTTT. The genes are TRBV6-5 and TRBJ1-3; maybe TRBD1 (6 bases). V was shortened by 6 bases and J by 0 bases, with 12 bases between the two germline ends. The CDR3 has 15 amino acids. From germline, CDR1 is MNHEY and CDR2 SVGAGI.

This chain links TRBV20-1 with TRBJ1-2; D is unresolved. The CDR3 consists of 11 residues. V dropped 6 bases and J dropped 6 bases, with 11 bases sitting between them. CDR1 and CDR2 from the germline V gene are DFQATT and SNEGSKA (reference sequence). The CDR3 loop reads CSAVALNGYTF. CDR3 nucleotide sequence: TGCAGTGCGGTCGCTCTAAATGGCTACACCTTC.

This rearrangement joins TRBV9 to TRBJ2-1, with D possibly TRBD2 on 6 matching bases. Germline CDR1 reads SGDLS; CDR2 reads YYNGEE. Trimming removed 4 bases from V and 4 bases from J, with 18 bases in between. CDR3 size: 16 residues. The CDR3 region is CASSPRFSGTYNEQFF. The CDR3 region has the DNA TGTGCCAGCAGCCCCCGCTTTAGCGGAACGTACAATGAGCAGTTCTTC.

This clone has a single count. The V and J genes are TRBV10-2 and TRBJ1-1; TRBD1 agrees at 8 bases. CDR1 is WSHSY, CDR2 SAAADI, per germline. The CDR3 has 13 residues. V trimming: 4 bases; J trimming: 5 bases; junction bases outside the gene matches: 3. The CDR3 DNA reads TGCGCCAGCAGTGCTGACAGGGGAACTGAAGCTTTCTTT. Its translation: CASSADRGTEAFF.

This chain connects TRBV7-8 to TRBJ2-7; 8 nucleotides match TRBD2. Germline V gene lookup returns CDR1 SGHVS and CDR2 FQNEAQ. Germline trimming cut 0 bases from V and 2 bases from J; bases unmatched to any gene: 6. The CDR3 totals 16 residues. CDR3 loop: CASSLAYSGTTYEQYF. CDR3 nucleotides: TGTGCCAGCAGCTTAGCTTATAGCGGGACTACCTACGAGCAGTACTTC.

The chain joins TRBV27 to TRBJ1-5, with D perhaps matching TRBD1 (5 bases). This CDR3 region has 14 residues. The ends were cut back, 0 bases at V and 5 bases at J, with 8 bases in the middle. Germline V lookup: CDR1 MNHEY, CDR2 SMNVEV (reference sequence). In DNA form, the CDR3 reads TGTGCCAGCAGTTTATCCGCAGGGTATCAGCCCCAGCATTTT. This sequence encodes CASSLSAGYQPQHF.

The chain uses TRBV6-4 and TRBJ2-1, with a weak D call TRBD2 (5 bases). Germline values: CDR1 MRHNA, CDR2 SNTAGT. The V end lost 7 bases, the J end lost 0 bases, and 16 bases lay between the germline ends. This CDR3 region has 16 residues. This chain's CDR3 is CASTPLEESSYNEQFF. The CDR3, as DNA: TGTGCCAGCACCCCCTTGGAGGAAAGCTCCTACAATGAGCAGTTCTTC.

This clone turned up a few times. This sequence joins TRBV6-5 and TRBJ1-6; 7 bases fit TRBD1. The ends lost 8 bases at V and 7 bases at J; junction bases unmatched: 8. CDR1 is MNHEY and CDR2 is SVGAGI in the germline V gene. The CDR3 extends over 14 amino acids. CDR3 bases: TGTGCCAGCTCGGACAGGCTAGGGAATTCACCCCTCCACTTT. Its translation is CASSDRLGNSPLHF.

The chain links TRBV6-1 to TRBJ2-7; possibly TRBD2 for D (6 bases). The length of the CDR3 is 18 residues. The germline gives CDR1 MNHNS, CDR2 SASEGT. Trimming removed 2 bases at V and 1 base at J, with 21 bases between. As DNA, the CDR3 is TGTGCCAGCAGTGAAAGTACTAGCAGTATATACTTATCCTACGAGCAGTACTTC. Translating gives CASSESTSSIYLSYEQYF.

This chain links TRBV6-6 with TRBJ2-1; 8 bases agree with TRBD2. The CDR3 totals 15 residues. With 4 bases clipped from V and 3 bases from J, the junction kept 5 bases outside the gene matches. The germline V gene has CDR1 MNHNY and CDR2 SVGAGI (reference sequence). The CDR3 region is CASSSELAVYNEQFF. CDR3 sequence (DNA): TGTGCCAGCAGTTCGGAACTAGCGGTCTACAATGAGCAGTTCTTC.

The chain employs TRBV4-3 and TRBJ1-2; no clear D. The CDR3 covers 15 residues. Germline CDR1 and CDR2: LGHNA and YSLEER. V was cut by 0 bases and J by 3 bases, with 11 bases left in between. CDR3 DNA sequence: TGCGCCAGCAGCCAAGAGTGGCAGAGGGACTATGGCTACACCTTC. It specifies CASSQEWQRDYGYTF.

This clone has more than one count but fewer than ten. The chain links TRBV11-2 to TRBJ1-2; D remains unclear. From germline, CDR1 is SGHAT and CDR2 FQNNGV. The CDR3 spans 14 residues. V dropped 7 bases and J dropped 4 bases, with 16 bases sitting between them. DNA for the CDR3: TGTGCCAGCACCATTAGTGGAGATCCCTATGGCTACACCTTC. Translating gives CASTISGDPYGYTF.

The genes are TRBV4-1 and TRBJ2-7; TRBD1 agrees at 9 bases. V lost 1 base, J lost 4 bases, and 8 bases stayed unmatched. CDR3 length equals 16 residues. Looked up from germline, CDR1 is MGHRA and CDR2 is YSYEKL. CDR3 DNA: TGCGCCAGCAGCCAAGGAGGGACAGGGTGGGGATACGAGCAGTACTTC. This gives the protein CASSQGGTGWGYEQYF.

J is TRBJ1-1 and V is TRBV6-6, with 8 bases aligning to TRBD1. The ends lost 2 bases at V and 1 base at J; junction bases unmatched: 6. Germline assignment: CDR1 MNHNY and CDR2 SVGAGI (reference sequence). This CDR3 spans 16 amino acids. CDR3 in DNA: TGTGCCAGCAGTTACACTCAGACAGGGGAGAACACTGAAGCTTTCTTT. Protein sequence: CASSYTQTGENTEAFF.

A single count supports this clone. V and J are TRBV27 and TRBJ1-6, with D uncertain. Per the germline V gene, CDR1 is MNHEY and CDR2 is SMNVEV (reference sequence). The CDR3 has 16 residues. The V end was cut by 0 bases, the J end by 5 bases, with 11 bases between. The CDR3 DNA reads TGTGCCAGCAGTTTATCTGAGGCCCAACATAATTCACCCCTCCACTTT. Residues: CASSLSEAQHNSPLHF.

The chain has TRBV9 and TRBJ2-5; tentative D call: TRBD1 (6 bases). CDR1 and CDR2 from the germline V gene are SGDLS and YYNGEE. This CDR3 is 17 amino acids long. V lost 0 bases to trimming and J lost 0 bases, with 15 bases between them. The CDR3 DNA reads as TGTGCCAGCAGCGTAGCTAAGGACAGAATGTACCAAGAGACCCAGTACTTC. Protein sequence: CASSVAKDRMYQETQYF.

The chain links TRBV5-3 to TRBJ2-7, with D maybe TRBD1 (6 bases). TRBV5-3 is an ORF; its function is uncertain. V lost 1 base, J lost 4 bases, and 15 bases lay in between. This CDR3 contains 15 residues. The chain's CDR3 is CARSLLDGTGYEQYF. CDR3 nucleotide sequence: TGTGCCAGAAGCTTGCTCGACGGTACAGGGTACGAGCAGTACTTC.

Points on this clone: A read error may account for a junction end that differs from germline. The rearrangement links TRBV29-1 to TRBJ2-3, with 11 bases identical to TRBD1. From germline, CDR1 is SQVTM and CDR2 ANQGSEA. The length of the CDR3 is 14 residues. CDR3 sequence reads: CSVEGQGAGDTQYF. The CDR3 region has the DNA TGCAGCGTCGAAGGACAGGGGGCGGGAGATACGCAGTATTTT.

J is TRBJ1-5 and V is TRBV28, with 7 bases that match TRBD1. The CDR3 totals 14 residues. Trimming at V came to 6 bases and at J to 2 bases, leaving 4 bases not matched to a gene. The germline CDR1 and CDR2 sequences are MDHEN and SYDVKM. CDR3 sequence: CASSGTDGNQPQHF. As DNA, the CDR3 is TGTGCCAGCAGCGGGACAGATGGCAATCAGCCCCAGCATTTT.

The CDR3 protein is CSVTQPNYGYTF. In nucleotides, the CDR3 is TGCAGCGTTACACAGCCCAACTATGGCTACACCTTC. The chain recombines TRBV29-1 with TRBJ1-2, with D hard to call. Germline-derived CDR1 and CDR2 are SQVTM and ANQGSEA. V was pared by 5 bases and J by 2 bases, with 9 bases between. This CDR3 has 12 residues.

The chain combines TRBV6-1 with TRBJ1-4; 9 bases are a match to TRBD1. The germline V gene has CDR1 MNHNS and CDR2 SASEGT. This CDR3 is built from 15 residues. J lost 6 bases, V lost 3 bases, and 5 bases had no gene match. The CDR3 loop reads CASSEFWDRDEKLFF. DNA for the CDR3: TGTGCCAGCAGTGAGTTCTGGGACAGGGATGAAAAACTGTTTTTT.

This chain links TRBV2 with TRBJ1-2; D is uncertain. CDR1 is SNHLY, CDR2 FYNNEI, per germline. The CDR3 has 15 residues. Between the trimmed V and J ends, which lost 1 base and 3 bases, there was a span of 12 bases. The DNA for the CDR3 is TGTGCCAGCAGTGAAGGCCCAGGAAGAGACTATGGCTACACCTTC. Protein sequence: CASSEGPGRDYGYTF.

The chain combines TRBV11-2 with TRBJ1-4; 11 nucleotides agree with TRBD1. V lost 5 bases, J lost 6 bases, and 2 bases stayed unmatched. The CDR3 is 14 residues long. Looked up from germline, CDR1 is SGHAT and CDR2 is FQNNGV. CDR3 in DNA: TGTGCCAGCAGCCCGGGACAGGGGGATGAAAAACTGTTTTTT. It encodes CASSPGQGDEKLFF.

This chain's CDR3 is CASSDLDRAGGNQPQHF. CDR3 nucleotides: TGTGCCAGCAGTGACCTGGACAGGGCAGGGGGCAATCAGCCCCAGCATTTT. The chain links TRBV6-4 to TRBJ1-5; TRBD1 aligns across 8 bases. The ends lost 2 bases at V and 2 bases at J; junction bases unmatched: 8. The germline V gene encodes CDR1 MRHNA and CDR2 SNTAGT. The CDR3 totals 17 residues.